These T cell receptor beta chains were read from a single sample in a study of human T cells and chemical hapten exposure. TCRdb independently ran MiXCR on the RACE reads; one entry per CDR3 protein. The sample has under 100,000 distinct CDR3 sequences, approximately 9% seen once; the top ten hold about 2.5%. The material sequenced was whole blood, taken in connection with sensitization to the hapten diphenylcyclopropenone (DPC). These receptors were collected from a man aged 35-49 years with alopecia areata. Some clones in this sample may be carry-over from other donors' samples. Each CDR3 is given with its conserved first and last residue. Fields, in order: V gene, D gene, clone size, J gene, CDR3 DNA, CDR3 protein. The D gene is left open where the match is weak. Clone sizes are given selectively: once, few, many, or a class where the clone is expanded.

V: TRBV4-1
D: TRBD1
size: NA
J: TRBJ2-1
DNA: TGCGCCAGCCGACAGGGGCCCCACAATGAGCAGTTCTTC
CDR3: CASRQGPHNEQFF

V: TRBV12-3/TRBV12-4
D: TRBD2
size: NA
J: TRBJ2-3
DNA: TGTGCCAGCAGTTTTGCGGGAGGAGATACGCAGTATTTT
CDR3: CASSFAGGDTQYF

V: TRBV7-2
D: NA
size: many
J: TRBJ1-5
DNA: TGTGCCAGCAGCTTAGTGGGGGGCCTTGATCAGCCCCAGCATTTT
CDR3: CASSLVGGLDQPQHF

V: TRBV6-2/TRBV6-3
D: TRBD1
size: many
J: TRBJ2-1
DNA: TGTGCCAGCAGTGGGACAGGGGGAGTTGGGTACAATGAGCAGTTCTTC
CDR3: CASSGTGGVGYNEQFF

V: TRBV5-1
D: NA
size: few
J: TRBJ1-1
DNA: TGCGCCAGCAGCTTGACAGGAGAGAGGGCTGAAGCTTTCTTT
CDR3: CASSLTGERAEAFF

V: TRBV6-2/TRBV6-3
D: NA
size: many
J: TRBJ1-5
DNA: TGTGCCAGCAGTTACGGGCCGGGTCAGCCCCAGCATTTT
CDR3: CASSYGPGQPQHF

V: TRBV29-1
D: TRBD1
size: many
J: TRBJ2-7
DNA: TGCAGCGGAGCGACAGGGACCTACGAGCAGTACTTC
CDR3: CSGATGTYEQYF

V: TRBV7-2
D: TRBD1
size: few
J: TRBJ1-6
DNA: TGTGCCAGCAGCTCCCGGGGACAGGCCAATTCACCCCTCCACTTT
CDR3: CASSSRGQANSPLHF

V: TRBV7-8
D: NA
size: many
J: TRBJ2-5
DNA: TGTGCCAGCAGCACGTACCAAGAGACCCAGTACTTC
CDR3: CASSTYQETQYF

V: TRBV6-2/TRBV6-3
D: TRBD2
size: many
J: TRBJ2-1
DNA: TGTGCCAGCAGCCTCCACTCTAGCGGAAGTAGGAATGAGCAGTTCTTC
CDR3: CASSLHSSGSRNEQFF

V: TRBV18
D: NA
size: NA
J: TRBJ2-1
DNA: TGTGCCAGCTCACCACCGAAATCGGGCAGCTCCTACAATGAGCAGTTCTTC
CDR3: CASSPPKSGSSYNEQFF

V: TRBV10-3
D: TRBD1
size: many
J: TRBJ1-6
DNA: TGTGCCATCAGTGAGCGGTTGGACAGGGGTGCTTCACCCCTCCACTTT
CDR3: CAISERLDRGASPLHF

V: TRBV30
D: NA
size: NA
J: TRBJ2-1
DNA: TGTGCCTGGTCCGGGGTTGGTCAGTTCTTC
CDR3: CAWSGVGQFF

V: TRBV5-1
D: NA
size: few
J: TRBJ1-6
DNA: TGCGCCAGCCGCGAAGGGGCCCAAGATTCACCCCTCCACTTT
CDR3: CASREGAQDSPLHF

V: TRBV4-2
D: TRBD1
size: few
J: TRBJ1-3
DNA: TGTGCCAGCAGCCAAGATCTCCAGGGGGCTGTCGGTTCTGGAAACACCATATATTTT
CDR3: CASSQDLQGAVGSGNTIYF

V: TRBV10-3
D: NA
size: many
J: TRBJ2-7
DNA: TGTGCCATCCCGGCGGGGAAGGGATCCTACGAGCAGTACTTC
CDR3: CAIPAGKGSYEQYF

V: TRBV12-3/TRBV12-4
D: NA
size: few
J: TRBJ2-3
DNA: TGTGCCAGCACCCCTGGGTGGACGAGCGGAGATACGCAGTATTTT
CDR3: CASTPGWTSGDTQYF

V: TRBV10-3
D: TRBD2
size: many
J: TRBJ2-3
DNA: TGTGCCATCAATCCGGGACTAGCCTCAGATACGCAGTATTTT
CDR3: CAINPGLASDTQYF

V: TRBV30
D: NA
size: many
J: TRBJ1-3
DNA: TGTGCCTGGAGGCCCAGGGGCTCTGGAAACACCATATATTTT
CDR3: CAWRPRGSGNTIYF

V: TRBV5-6
D: NA
size: few
J: TRBJ2-3
DNA: TGTGCCAGCAGCCGGACAGGCACAGATACGCAGTATTTT
CDR3: CASSRTGTDTQYF

V: TRBV12-3/TRBV12-4
D: NA
size: NA
J: TRBJ1-1
DNA: TGTGCCAGCAGTCCTACTTTACAGGGATGCCCTGAAGCTTTCTTT
CDR3: CASSPTLQGCPEAFF

V: TRBV18
D: TRBD1
size: NA
J: TRBJ1-2
DNA: TGTGCCAGCTCACCACGAACCGGGACAGGGGTACGCGGCTACACCTTC
CDR3: CASSPRTGTGVRGYTF

V: TRBV7-9
D: NA
size: few
J: TRBJ2-6
DNA: TGTGCCAGCAGCGAAACAGGACGCTCTGGGGCCAACGTCCTGACTTTC
CDR3: CASSETGRSGANVLTF

V: TRBV7-9
D: NA
size: NA
J: TRBJ1-4
DNA: TGTGCCAGAAGCCCCCCGGTCAGGGGTAATGAAAAACTGTTTTTT
CDR3: CARSPPVRGNEKLFF

V: TRBV13
D: NA
size: many
J: TRBJ1-2
DNA: TGTGCCAGCAGCTTAGGAGAGGGGGTAGAAGGCTACACCTTC
CDR3: CASSLGEGVEGYTF

V: TRBV5-5
D: TRBD2
size: many
J: TRBJ2-3
DNA: TGTGCCAGCAGCGGACTAGCGGGAGAGGGCACAGATACGCAGTATTTT
CDR3: CASSGLAGEGTDTQYF

V: TRBV19
D: NA
size: few
J: TRBJ2-2
DNA: TGTGCCAGTAGCCTATTTGGACGTCACGGGGAGCTGTTTTTT
CDR3: CASSLFGRHGELFF